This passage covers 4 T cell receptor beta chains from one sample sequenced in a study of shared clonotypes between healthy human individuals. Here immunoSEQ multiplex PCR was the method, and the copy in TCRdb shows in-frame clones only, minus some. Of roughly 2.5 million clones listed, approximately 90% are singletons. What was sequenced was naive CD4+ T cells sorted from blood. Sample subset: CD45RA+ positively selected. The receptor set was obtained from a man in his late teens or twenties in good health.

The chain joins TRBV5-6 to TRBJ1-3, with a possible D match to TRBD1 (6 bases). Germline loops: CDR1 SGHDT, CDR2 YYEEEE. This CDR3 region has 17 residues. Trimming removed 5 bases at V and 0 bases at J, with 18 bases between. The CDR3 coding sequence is TGTGCCAGCAGTCGGGACACGGGGCCTAACTCTGGAAACACCATATATTTT. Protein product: CASSRDTGPNSGNTIYF. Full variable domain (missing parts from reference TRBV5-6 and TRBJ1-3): DAGVTQSPTHLIKTRGQQVTLRCSPKSGHDTVSWYQQALGQGPQFIFQYYEEEERQRGNFPDRFSGHQFPNYSSELNVNALLLGDSALYLCASSRDTGPNSGNTIYFGEGSWLTVV.

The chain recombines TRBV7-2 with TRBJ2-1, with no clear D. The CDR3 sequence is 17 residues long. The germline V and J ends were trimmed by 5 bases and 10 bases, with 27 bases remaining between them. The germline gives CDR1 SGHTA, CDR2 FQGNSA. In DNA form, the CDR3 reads TGTGCCAGCAGCCCCGGGCACGTCGGGCTAGGGTCCGCCGAGCAGTTCTTC. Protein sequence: CASSPGHVGLGSAEQFF.

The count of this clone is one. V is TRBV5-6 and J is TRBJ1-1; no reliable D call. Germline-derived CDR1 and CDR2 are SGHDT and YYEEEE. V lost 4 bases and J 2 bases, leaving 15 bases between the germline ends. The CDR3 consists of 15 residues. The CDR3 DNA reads TGTGCCAGCAGCCCACGGTTAAACCTTAACACTGAAGCTTTCTTT. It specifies CASSPRLNLNTEAFF.

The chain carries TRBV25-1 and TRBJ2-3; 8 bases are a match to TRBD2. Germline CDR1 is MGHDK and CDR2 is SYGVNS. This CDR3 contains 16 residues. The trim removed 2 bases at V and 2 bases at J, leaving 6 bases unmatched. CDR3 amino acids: CASSERGGGNTDTQYF. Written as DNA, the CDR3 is TGTGCCAGCAGTGAACGGGGCGGGGGGAACACAGATACGCAGTATTTT.